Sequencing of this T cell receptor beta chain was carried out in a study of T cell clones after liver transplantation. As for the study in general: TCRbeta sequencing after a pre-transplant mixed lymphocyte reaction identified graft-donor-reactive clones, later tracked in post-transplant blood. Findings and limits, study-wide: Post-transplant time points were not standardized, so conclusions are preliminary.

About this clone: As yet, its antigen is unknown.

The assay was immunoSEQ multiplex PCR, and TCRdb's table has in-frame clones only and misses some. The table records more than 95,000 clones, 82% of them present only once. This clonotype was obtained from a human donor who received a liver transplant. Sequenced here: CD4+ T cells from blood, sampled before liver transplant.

CDR3 loop: CASSVLAGGGTGELFF. The CDR3 DNA is TGTGCCAGCAGCGTACTAGCGGGGGGAGGCACCGGGGAGCTGTTTTTT. The chain uses TRBV7-2 and TRBJ2-2; 12 bases are shared with TRBD2. Looked up from germline, CDR1 is SGHTA and CDR2 is FQGNSA. This CDR3 has 16 residues. J gave up 4 bases and V 5 bases, and 5 bases lay outside the gene matches.